This T cell receptor (beta chain) originates from a study of blood T cells in healthy people across ages. Combining a sample-barcoded 5' primer with a J-beta primer mix, a second PCR ran for roughly 7 to 12 cycles. Every cDNA molecule bore a tag from a template-switch adaptor containing 12 random nucleotides. TCRdb redid the calling of the 5' RACE reads with MiXCR, one entry per CDR3 protein. The data show roughly 1,000,000 distinct CDR3 sequences, under 30% seen once. The sample was also reused in another study, on T cells of mothers and their children.

Sequencing was done on a sample of blood. The TCR sequence derives from a girl aged 2-15 years in good health.

DNA of the CDR3: TGTGCCAGCCAAAGGACAGGTGACTACGAGCAGTACTTC. Translating it yields CASQRTGDYEQYF. V usage is TRBV12-3 or TRBV12-4 and J usage is TRBJ2-5; 7 bases agree with TRBD1. TRBJ2-7 matches the DNA end more closely, so the J call is doubtful. The CDR3 has 13 amino acids.